Listed below are T cell receptor beta chains from one sample, sequenced in a study of T-cell memory formation after mild COVID-19. TCRdb analysed the 5' RACE reads with MiXCR anew, one entry per CDR3 protein. This sample has 450,000 to 650,000 distinct CDR3 sequences, with 20% found just once. Source material: PBMCs or a T cell subset sorted from them (not recorded which). The receptors come from an adult woman who had mild COVID-19 (a few samples of this study predate the infection). Cell type and time point are not known. Each CDR3 is given with its conserved first and last residue. A D gene is named only where the DNA matches it firmly. Clone size appears in some rows only: once, few, many, or a class for an expanded clone.

j_call | d_call | v_call | clone_size | cdr3_nt | cdr3_aa
TRBJ2-7 | TRBD1 | TRBV7-7 | medium-sized | TGTGCCAGCAGCTTCGGACAGGGAGATACCTACGAGCAGTACTTC | CASSFGQGDTYEQYF
TRBJ2-1 | NA | TRBV18 | many | TGTGCCAGCTCACCCGGGACGGGCAATGAGCAGTTCTTC | CASSPGTGNEQFF
TRBJ2-1 | NA | TRBV15 | NA | TGTGCCACGAGTCAAAGGAGTGAGCAGTTCTTC | CATSQRSEQFF
TRBJ1-1 | NA | TRBV7-9 | few | TGTGCCAGCAGCTCGATGGACATTATTTGGACTGAAGCTTTCTTT | CASSSMDIIWTEAFF
TRBJ1-2 | TRBD1 | TRBV2 | NA | TGTGCCAGCAGTGAAGCGCCGGGACAGGGCCATGGCTACACCTTC | CASSEAPGQGHGYTF
TRBJ2-7 | NA | TRBV5-1 | few | TGCGCCAGCAGCTCGCCGGAAGGAGCCTACGAGCAGTACTTC | CASSSPEGAYEQYF
TRBJ1-4 | NA | TRBV5-4 | few | TGTGCCAGCAGCTTGGAGGGGAGCGAAAAACTGTTTTTT | CASSLEGSEKLFF
TRBJ1-2 | TRBD1 | TRBV12-5 | NA | TGTGCTAGTGGTTTCGAGACAGGGGTGTATGGCTACACCTTC | CASGFETGVYGYTF
TRBJ1-2 | NA | TRBV12-3/TRBV12-4 | NA | NA | CASSTSFDSNYGYTF
TRBJ2-7 | NA | TRBV13 | NA | TGTGCCAGCAGCCCCGGGGCCGGAGCCTACGAGCAGTACTTC | CASSPGAGAYEQYF
TRBJ2-3 | TRBD2 | TRBV5-5 | NA | TGTGCCAGCAGCTCCGGGACTAGCGGGGCGTCAGATACGCAGTATTTT | CASSSGTSGASDTQYF
TRBJ2-3 | NA | TRBV6-5 | NA | TGTGCCAGCAGTTACTCTTCTGACTACACAGATACGCAGTATTTT | CASSYSSDYTDTQYF
TRBJ2-7 | TRBD2 | TRBV6-2/TRBV6-3 | NA | TGTGCCAGCAGCTCTAGCGGGAGTATATACGAGCAGTACTTC | CASSSSGSIYEQYF
TRBJ1-5 | NA | TRBV24-1 | few | TGTGCCACCAGTATAGGCGCCACCAATCAGCCCCAGCATTTT | CATSIGATNQPQHF
TRBJ2-1 | TRBD1 | TRBV7-6 | NA | TGTGCCAGCAGCCATGGGACAGGCCCCTACAATGAGCAGTTCTTC | CASSHGTGPYNEQFF
TRBJ2-7 | TRBD1 | TRBV5-1 | few | TGCGCCAGCAGCATCCAGGGGGGACAGGGAGCCGAGCAGTACTTC | CASSIQGGQGAEQYF
TRBJ2-7 | TRBD1 | TRBV24-1 | NA | TGTGCCACCAGTGATTTCGGGACAGGGGAAAACGAGCAGTACTTC | CATSDFGTGENEQYF
TRBJ2-7 | NA | TRBV6-2/TRBV6-3 | once | TGTGCCAGCAGTTACGGTCGTGGGCAGAGCGAGCAGTACTTC | CASSYGRGQSEQYF
TRBJ2-1 | NA | TRBV20-1 | many | TGCAGTGCTATTAAAGGGCATGAGCAGTTCTTC | CSAIKGHEQFF
TRBJ2-1 | TRBD2 | TRBV7-8 | NA | TGTGCCACCTCGACTAGCGGGTACAATGAGCAGTTCTTC | CATSTSGYNEQFF
TRBJ1-2 | TRBD1 | TRBV7-2 | few | TGTGCCAGCAGCCACCCGGGACAGGGGAACTATGGCTACACCTTC | CASSHPGQGNYGYTF
TRBJ1-1 | TRBD1 | TRBV9 | NA | TGTGCCAGCAGCGTAGAGGGGTCAGGGGGAACTGAAGCTTTCTTT | CASSVEGSGGTEAFF
TRBJ1-1 | NA | TRBV11-3 | NA | TGTGCCAGCAGGTTAAAACGTCACGGGGAAGGGGTAATATCGTCGTTGGTGGGAGCTTTCTTT | CASRLKRHGEGVISSLVGAFF
TRBJ1-5 | TRBD1 | TRBV7-9 | few | TGTGCCAGCAGCTTTTGGGGACAGAACCGCAATCAGCCCCAGCATTTT | CASSFWGQNRNQPQHF
TRBJ2-6 | TRBD1 | TRBV9 | few | TGTGCCAGCAGCGGCCGGGACAGAGCCCTCGTGACTTTC | CASSGRDRALVTF